This T cell receptor beta chain was profiled in a study of shared clonotypes between healthy human individuals. There were no recent acute infections or vaccinations among the donors, who were healthy HIV-negative adults. This was a deep-level run. Repertoires were generated with immunoSEQ multiplex PCR, while TCRdb's copy carries only in-frame clones and drops some. The repertoire includes 2 million to 2.5 million clones, 90% to 95% of them detected once, and about 0.41% sits in the top ten. Germline V lookup: CDR1 SGHRS, CDR2 YFSETQ. The V gene end was trimmed by 4 bases and the J gene end by 5 bases; junction bases not matched to a gene: 4. The CDR3 length is 15 residues.

V and J are TRBV5-1 and TRBJ2-2; 11 nucleotides line up with TRBD2. The sample comprised naive CD4+ T cells from PBMCs. Noted subset: CD45RA+ positively selected. The receptor's source is a man aged 18-30 years in good health. Some clones in this sample may be carry-over from other donors' samples. The CDR3 spells CASSIAGGRTGELFF. CDR3 in DNA: TGCGCCAGCAGCATAGCGGGAGGGAGAACCGGGGAGCTGTTTTTT.